The 29 T cell receptor beta chains below were found in one sample sequenced in a study of control samples from healthy donors and cancer patients. Libraries were prepared by immunoSEQ multiplex PCR; TCRdb keeps only in-frame clonotypes and omits some of them. Here the sample spans under 90,000 clones, roughly 92% being singletons. Sequenced sample: blood. Every receptor here comes from a woman aged 55-69 years in good health.

The chain links TRBV19 to TRBJ2-3; perhaps TRBD2 as D (6 bases). Germline CDR1 and CDR2: LNHDA and SQIVND (reference sequence). The CDR3 is 15 amino acids. V was pared by 5 bases and J by 5 bases, with 17 bases between. The CDR3 loop reads CASSPPQAGIDTQYF. DNA of the CDR3: TGTGCCAGTAGTCCCCCCCAGGCGGGAATAGATACGCAGTATTTT.

The chain joins TRBV5-1 to TRBJ2-1; 14 bases are a match to TRBD2. Germline assignment: CDR1 SGHRS and CDR2 YFSETQ. V lost 4 bases to trimming and J lost 9 bases; unmatched junction nucleotides: 12. The CDR3 is made up of 17 amino acids. CDR3 sequence: CASSKITGTSGRGEQFF. The CDR3, as DNA: TGCGCCAGCAGCAAGATTACCGGGACTAGCGGGAGAGGTGAGCAGTTCTTC.

V is TRBV6-5 and J is TRBJ1-4; TRBD1 matches 8 bases. CDR1 is MNHEY and CDR2 is SVGAGI in the germline V gene. The CDR3 is made up of 14 amino acids. Trimming cost V 6 bases and J 8 bases; bases outside gene matches: 8. CDR3 sequence: CASRDRERGEKLFF. The CDR3 region has the DNA TGTGCCAGCAGGGACAGGGAACGGGGCGAAAAACTGTTTTTT.

This chain uses TRBV5-1 with TRBJ2-3, with 8 bases identical to TRBD2. The germline V gene encodes CDR1 SGHRS and CDR2 YFSETQ. With 3 bases clipped from V and 0 bases from J, the junction kept 3 bases outside the gene matches. The CDR3 runs 15 residues. CDR3 nucleotides: TGCGCCAGCAGCTCCATAGCGGGGAGCACAGATACGCAGTATTTT. This gives the protein CASSSIAGSTDTQYF.

This clone has a handful of counts. This chain connects TRBV6-5 to TRBJ1-2; 11 bases align to TRBD1. Germline CDR1 MNHEY, CDR2 SVGAGI. This CDR3 is 16 amino acids long. The V segment lost 4 bases and the J segment 2 bases; nucleotides outside the gene matches: 6. The CDR3 sequence is CASSWTRDRGNYGYTF. For the CDR3, the DNA is TGTGCCAGCAGTTGGACACGGGACAGGGGGAACTATGGCTACACCTTC.

The rearrangement joins TRBV5-6 to TRBJ1-2; no clear D. There are 15 residues in the CDR3. CDR1 is SGHDT, CDR2 YYEEEE, per germline. The V and J ends lost 4 bases and 1 base respectively, with 14 bases between them. CDR3: CASSNLVLLNYGYTF. In nucleotides, the CDR3 is TGTGCCAGCAGCAATTTAGTACTCCTTAACTATGGCTACACCTTC.

The chain carries TRBV10-2 and TRBJ2-7; D is unresolved. Germline V gene lookup returns CDR1 WSHSY and CDR2 SAAADI. This CDR3 has 12 residues. V was cut by 3 bases and J by 2 bases, with 5 bases left in between. CDR3 region: CASSDSAYEQYF. CDR3 in DNA: TGCGCCAGCAGTGATTCCGCCTACGAGCAGTACTTC.

The chain combines TRBV5-8 with TRBJ1-2; TRBD1 is a possible D gene (5 bases). CDR3 size: 13 residues. The V end was cut by 4 bases, the J end by 4 bases, with 11 bases between. Germline CDR1 SGHTS, CDR2 YDEGEE. The CDR3 DNA reads TGTGCCAGCAGCCCAGGGTTAAGCTATGGCTACACCTTC. Its protein product is CASSPGLSYGYTF.

The chain uses TRBV9 and TRBJ1-2; D gene uncertain. Germline CDR1 reads SGDLS; CDR2 reads YYNGEE. The CDR3 covers 14 residues. The V gene lost 3 bases and the J gene lost 6 bases, with 15 bases spanning the gap. The CDR3 region has the DNA TGTGCCAGCAGCGCGCAGACGGACCGGGATGGCTACACCTTC. This translates into CASSAQTDRDGYTF.

V and J are TRBV3-1 (or the pseudogene TRBV3-2) and TRBJ2-2; D is uncertain. The CDR3 covers 12 residues. V gave up 4 bases and J gave up 9 bases, with 9 bases separating them. Germline V gene lookup returns CDR1 LGHDT and CDR2 YNNKEL (reference sequence). The CDR3, as DNA: TGTGCCAGCAGCCTTGTATCTCGGGAGCTGTTTTTT. It translates to CASSLVSRELFF.

V gene TRBV3-1 (or the pseudogene TRBV3-2) combines with J gene TRBJ2-2; D gene unclear. CDR1 and CDR2 from the germline V gene are LGHDT and YNNKEL (reference sequence). This CDR3 region has 12 residues. V was shortened by 1 base and J by 6 bases, with 3 bases between the two germline ends. The CDR3, as DNA: TGTGCCAGCAGCCAAGCGCCCGGGGAGCTGTTTTTT. Translated: CASSQAPGELFF.

The V and J genes are TRBV5-1 and TRBJ1-4; D uncertain. Looked up from germline, CDR1 is SGHRS and CDR2 is YFSETQ. The V and J ends lost 0 bases and 4 bases respectively, with 10 bases between them. The CDR3 is made up of 15 amino acids. The CDR3 sequence: CASSLAAGVNEKLFF. The CDR3 DNA is TGCGCCAGCAGCTTGGCCGCGGGAGTTAATGAAAAACTGTTTTTT. The variable domain in full, with the rest retrieved from reference TRBV5-1 and TRBJ1-4, is KAGVTQTPRYLIKTRGQQVTLSCSPISGHRSVSWYQQTPGQGLQFLFEYFSETQRNKGNFPGRFSGRQFSNSRSEMNVSTLELGDSALYLCASSLAAGVNEKLFFGSGTQLSVL.

V is TRBV11-2 and J is TRBJ2-7, with 10 bases fitting TRBD1. The CDR3 is made up of 15 amino acids. CDR1 and CDR2 (germline): SGHAT, FQNNGV. V was clipped by 2 bases and J by 4 bases; unmatched bases: 5. CDR3 protein: CASSLSGQGVYEQYF. In nucleotides, the CDR3 is TGTGCCAGCAGCTTATCTGGACAGGGGGTTTACGAGCAGTACTTC.

The J gene is TRBJ1-3, the V gene TRBV28, with 7 bases lining up with TRBD1. Per germline, CDR1 MDHEN and CDR2 SYDVKM. This CDR3 is 16 amino acids long. V shed 7 bases, J shed 4 bases, and the junction held 13 bases outside the gene matches. In DNA form, the CDR3 reads TGTGCCAGCACTCGCCCCACCTCGGGACAGGGAAACACCATATATTTT. It codes for CASTRPTSGQGNTIYF.

The rearrangement joins TRBV30 to TRBJ2-2; 7 positions match TRBD2. V lost 3 bases, J lost 11 bases, and 9 bases stayed unmatched. This CDR3 comprises 13 residues. CDR1 and CDR2 from the germline V gene are GTSNPN and SVGIG (reference sequence). CDR3 DNA: TGTGCCTGGAGAAATGGGGGGGGTAGTGAGCTGTTTTTT. Protein product: CAWRNGGGSELFF. Together with reference TRBV30 and TRBJ2-2, the CDR3 gives the full variable domain: SQTIHQWPATLVQPVGSPLSLECTVEGTSNPNLYWYRQAAGRGLQLLFYSVGIGQISSEVPQNLSASRPQDRQFILSSKKLLLSDSGFYLCAWRNGGGSELFFGEGSRLTVL.

The chain is built from TRBV4-1 and TRBJ2-7, with 8 positions matching TRBD2. In germline, CDR1 is MGHRA, CDR2 YSYEKL. The trim removed 1 base at V and 0 bases at J, leaving 2 bases unmatched. The CDR3 consists of 15 residues. For the CDR3, the DNA is TGCGCCAGCAGCCAAGGTAGCGGGAACTCCTACGAGCAGTACTTC. Translation gives CASSQGSGNSYEQYF.

This clone was seen a single time. The CDR3 bases are TGTGCCAGCAGCTTAGCAGAAGGGGGGAATCAGCCCCAGCATTTT. Amino acids: CASSLAEGGNQPQHF. The V and J genes are TRBV7-9 and TRBJ1-5, with D possibly being TRBD1 (6 bases). This CDR3 is 15 amino acids long. V was shortened by 0 bases and J by 4 bases, with 10 bases between the two germline ends. CDR1 SEHNR and CDR2 FQNEAQ come from the germline V gene (reference sequence).

This rearrangement joins TRBV19 to TRBJ2-4, with D maybe TRBD1 (6 bases). The length of the CDR3 is 15 residues. The germline gives CDR1 LNHDA, CDR2 SQIVND (reference sequence). V lost 1 base to trimming and J lost 2 bases, with 9 bases between them. CDR3 in amino acids: CASSIGGGPKNIQYF. The CDR3 bases are TGTGCCAGTAGTATAGGAGGGGGTCCCAAAAACATTCAGTACTTC.

This rearrangement joins TRBV29-1 to TRBJ1-5, with 12 nucleotides matching TRBD1. Germline V gives CDR1 SQVTM, CDR2 ANQGSEA. Unmatched junction bases numbered 4, after V lost 6 bases and J lost 7 bases. The CDR3 has 13 amino acids. The CDR3 nucleotides are TGCAGCGTGGGACAGGGGGCTGAACAGCCCCAGCATTTT. It specifies CSVGQGAEQPQHF.

The chain uses TRBV2 and TRBJ2-5; D is unclear. The V end was cut by 5 bases, the J end by 4 bases, with 17 bases between. CDR3 length: 15 amino acids. CDR1 SNHLY and CDR2 FYNNEI come from the germline V gene. The CDR3 nucleotides are TGTGCCAGCAGTCTTCAAGGAGCGACGACAGAGACCCAGTACTTC. Its protein product is CASSLQGATTETQYF. The variable domain in full, with the rest retrieved from reference TRBV2 and TRBJ2-5, is EPEVTQTPSHQVTQMGQEVILRCVPISNHLYFYWYRQILGQKVEFLVSFYNNEISEKSEIFDDQFSVERPDGSNFTLKIRSTKLEDSAMYFCASSLQGATTETQYFGPGTRLLVL.

The chain is built from TRBV9 and TRBJ1-3, with 7 bases matching TRBD1. V gave up 3 bases and J gave up 4 bases; unmatched junction bases: 4. The V gene's germline CDR1 is SGDLS and CDR2 YYNGEE. This CDR3 comprises 14 residues. The CDR3 DNA follows: TGTGCCAGCAGCGCGGGACAGCCCGGAAACACCATATATTTT. This sequence encodes CASSAGQPGNTIYF.

Details on this clone: The sample has other DNA sequences that encode this CDR3 too. CDR3 protein: CASSLSSGSQETQYF. CDR3 bases: TGTGCCAGCAGCTTATCTAGCGGGTCCCAAGAGACCCAGTACTTC. This chain joins TRBV7-2 and TRBJ2-5, with 8 positions matching TRBD2. V lost 2 bases, J lost 1 base, and 3 bases stayed unmatched. The germline CDR1 and CDR2 sequences are SGHTA and FQGNSA. This CDR3 has 15 residues.

The chain couples TRBV27 to TRBJ2-2; D ambiguous. Looked up from germline, CDR1 is MNHEY and CDR2 is SMNVEV (reference sequence). CDR3 length: 11 amino acids. Between the trimmed V and J ends, which lost 6 bases and 7 bases, there was a span of 6 bases. CDR3 nucleotide sequence: TGTGCCAGCAGGTCTTTCGGGGAGCTGTTTTTT. Its protein product is CASRSFGELFF.

The rearrangement uses TRBV24-1 and TRBJ2-1; TRBD2 matches at 14 bases. Looked up from germline, CDR1 is KGHDR and CDR2 is SFDVKD. J gave up 7 bases and V 2 bases, and 3 bases lay outside the gene matches. This CDR3 is built from 16 residues. The CDR3, as DNA: TGTGCCACCAGTGATTCGGGACTAGCGGGAGAAAATGAGCAGTTCTTC. Its protein product is CATSDSGLAGENEQFF.

This chain links TRBV28 with TRBJ1-2; tentatively, D is TRBD1 (5 bases). Germline CDR1 reads MDHEN; CDR2 reads SYDVKM. The germline V and J ends were trimmed by 3 bases and 8 bases, with 10 bases remaining between them. CDR3 size: 12 residues. CDR3 nucleotide sequence: TGTGCCAGCAGTTTTGGGGACCTGGGCTACACCTTC. It specifies CASSFGDLGYTF.

The V gene is TRBV6-5, the J gene TRBJ2-1, with D perhaps matching TRBD1 or TRBD2 (5 bases each). V lost 8 bases and J 8 bases, leaving 19 bases between the germline ends. In germline, CDR1 is MNHEY, CDR2 SVGAGI. The CDR3 consists of 14 residues. The CDR3 loop is CASLRGTANYEQFF. In nucleotides, the CDR3 is TGTGCCAGCCTTCGTGGGACGGCTAATTATGAGCAGTTCTTC.

V and J are TRBV28 and TRBJ2-1, with D tentatively TRBD1 (6 bases). V was pared by 5 bases and J by 10 bases, with 24 bases between. The germline V gene encodes CDR1 MDHEN and CDR2 SYDVKM. This CDR3 contains 16 residues. CDR3 DNA sequence: TGTGCCAGCAGTAAGGGGGTGCGACAGGTGATCGGGGAGCAGTTCTTC. Protein product: CASSKGVRQVIGEQFF.

This rearrangement joins TRBV29-1 to TRBJ2-7; 7 nucleotides align to TRBD1. V lost 2 bases and J lost 2; bases outside the gene matches: 6. Germline CDR1 is SQVTM and CDR2 is ANQGSEA. CDR3 size: 14 residues. CDR3 nucleotide sequence: TGCAGCGTTGAACGGCCGGGACAGCCCTACGAGCAGTACTTC. It is translated as CSVERPGQPYEQYF.

The J gene is TRBJ1-4, the V gene TRBV18; TRBD1 might be the D (6 bases). The V gene lost 4 bases and the J gene lost 7 bases, with 13 bases spanning the gap. This CDR3 is 14 amino acids long. Germline V gene lookup returns CDR1 KGHSH and CDR2 LQKENI. The CDR3, as DNA: TGTGCCAGCTCACTCGGGGCAGGGGTTGAAAAACTGTTTTTT. Encoded protein: CASSLGAGVEKLFF. Full variable domain (missing parts from reference TRBV18 and TRBJ1-4): NAGVMQNPRHLVRRRGQEARLRCSPMKGHSHVYWYRQLPEEGLKFMVYLQKENIIDESGMPKERFSAEFPKEGPSILRIQQVVRGDSAAYFCASSLGAGVEKLFFGSGTQLSVL.